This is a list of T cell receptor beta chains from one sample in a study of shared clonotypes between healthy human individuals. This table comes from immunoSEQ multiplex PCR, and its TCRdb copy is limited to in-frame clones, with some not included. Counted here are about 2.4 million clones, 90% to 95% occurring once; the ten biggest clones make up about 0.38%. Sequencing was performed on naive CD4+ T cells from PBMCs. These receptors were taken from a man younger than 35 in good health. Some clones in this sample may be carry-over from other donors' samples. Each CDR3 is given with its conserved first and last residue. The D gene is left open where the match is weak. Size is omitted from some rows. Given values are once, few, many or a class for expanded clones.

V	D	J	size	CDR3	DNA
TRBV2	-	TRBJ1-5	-	CASSPDGLSNQPQHF	TGTGCCAGCAGCCCGGACGGACTTAGCAATCAGCCCCAGCATTTT
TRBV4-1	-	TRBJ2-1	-	CASSQGGRYSSYNEQFF	TGCGCCAGCAGCCAGGGGGGACGTTATAGCTCCTACAATGAGCAGTTCTTC
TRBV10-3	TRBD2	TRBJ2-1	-	CAISDNFGRASGNHEQFF	TGTGCCATCAGTGATAATTTCGGGCGGGCTAGCGGGAACCATGAGCAGTTCTTC
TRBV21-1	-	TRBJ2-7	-	CASSLQGHYRYEQYF	TGTGCCAGCAGCCTACAGGGACATTATCGCTACGAGCAGTACTTC
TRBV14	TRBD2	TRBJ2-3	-	CASSQSGRVQDTQYF	TGTGCCAGCAGCCAAAGCGGGAGGGTTCAGGATACGCAGTATTTT
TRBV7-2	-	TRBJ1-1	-	CASSSQTLSAFF	TGTGCCAGCAGCTCGCAGACCTTGAGTGCTTTCTTT
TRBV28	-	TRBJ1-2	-	CASSLPGAYGYTF	TGTGCCAGCAGTTTGCCAGGGGCCTATGGCTACACCTTC
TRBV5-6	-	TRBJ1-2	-	CASSSRQDLRYTF	TGTGCCAGCAGCTCACGACAGGATCTTCGCTACACCTTC
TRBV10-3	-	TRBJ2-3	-	CAISGGAPPDTQYF	TGTGCCATCAGTGGGGGCGCACCGCCAGATACGCAGTATTTT
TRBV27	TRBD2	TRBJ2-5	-	CASSFSPGGQETQYF	TGTGCCAGCAGTTTTTCGCCGGGGGGGCAAGAGACCCAGTACTTC
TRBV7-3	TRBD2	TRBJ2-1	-	CASSLNREGNEQFF	TGTGCCAGCAGCTTAAACCGGGAGGGCAATGAGCAGTTCTTC
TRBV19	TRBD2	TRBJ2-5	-	CASNMAGGAQETQYF	TGTGCCAGTAATATGGCGGGAGGGGCCCAAGAGACCCAGTACTTC
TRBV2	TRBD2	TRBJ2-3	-	CASSGLAGGPTDTQYF	TGTGCCAGCAGCGGACTAGCGGGAGGACCCACAGATACGCAGTATTTT
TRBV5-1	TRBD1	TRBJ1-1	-	CASSLTGGKNTEAFF	TGCGCCAGCAGCTTAACAGGGGGCAAGAACACTGAAGCTTTCTTT
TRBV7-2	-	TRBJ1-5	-	CASSLGPRASQPQHF	TGTGCCAGCAGCTTAGGACCCAGGGCCTCCCAGCCCCAGCATTTT
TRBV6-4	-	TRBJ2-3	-	CASSAGSADTQYF	TGTGCCAGCAGTGCCGGGTCCGCAGATACGCAGTATTTT
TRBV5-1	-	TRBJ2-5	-	CASSVTGGGIAGEWETQYF	TGCGCCAGCAGCGTGACAGGGGGCGGGATAGCGGGAGAGTGGGAGACCCAGTACTTC
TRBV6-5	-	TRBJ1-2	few	CASASGAGGYTF	TGTGCCAGCGCCTCAGGGGCGGGAGGCTACACCTTC
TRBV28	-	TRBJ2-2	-	CASMDENTGELFF	TGTGCCAGCATGGACGAGAACACCGGGGAGCTGTTTTTT
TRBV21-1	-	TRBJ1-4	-	CASSFFGRRATEKLFF	TGTGCCAGCAGCTTCTTCGGGCGCAGGGCTACTGAAAAACTGTTTTTT
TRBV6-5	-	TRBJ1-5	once	CASSSLNGVTNQPQHF	TGTGCCAGCAGTTCCCTAAATGGAGTGACCAATCAGCCCCAGCATTTT
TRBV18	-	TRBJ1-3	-	CASSPSYREDTIYF	TGTGCCAGCTCACCATCGTACAGGGAAGACACCATATATTTT
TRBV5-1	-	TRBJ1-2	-	CASRRFGQPFYGYTF	TGCGCCAGCAGGCGATTCGGACAACCATTCTATGGCTACACCTTC
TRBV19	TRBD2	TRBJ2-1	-	CASSKGTSGIYNEQFF	TGTGCCAGTAGTAAGGGGACTAGCGGGATCTACAATGAGCAGTTCTTC